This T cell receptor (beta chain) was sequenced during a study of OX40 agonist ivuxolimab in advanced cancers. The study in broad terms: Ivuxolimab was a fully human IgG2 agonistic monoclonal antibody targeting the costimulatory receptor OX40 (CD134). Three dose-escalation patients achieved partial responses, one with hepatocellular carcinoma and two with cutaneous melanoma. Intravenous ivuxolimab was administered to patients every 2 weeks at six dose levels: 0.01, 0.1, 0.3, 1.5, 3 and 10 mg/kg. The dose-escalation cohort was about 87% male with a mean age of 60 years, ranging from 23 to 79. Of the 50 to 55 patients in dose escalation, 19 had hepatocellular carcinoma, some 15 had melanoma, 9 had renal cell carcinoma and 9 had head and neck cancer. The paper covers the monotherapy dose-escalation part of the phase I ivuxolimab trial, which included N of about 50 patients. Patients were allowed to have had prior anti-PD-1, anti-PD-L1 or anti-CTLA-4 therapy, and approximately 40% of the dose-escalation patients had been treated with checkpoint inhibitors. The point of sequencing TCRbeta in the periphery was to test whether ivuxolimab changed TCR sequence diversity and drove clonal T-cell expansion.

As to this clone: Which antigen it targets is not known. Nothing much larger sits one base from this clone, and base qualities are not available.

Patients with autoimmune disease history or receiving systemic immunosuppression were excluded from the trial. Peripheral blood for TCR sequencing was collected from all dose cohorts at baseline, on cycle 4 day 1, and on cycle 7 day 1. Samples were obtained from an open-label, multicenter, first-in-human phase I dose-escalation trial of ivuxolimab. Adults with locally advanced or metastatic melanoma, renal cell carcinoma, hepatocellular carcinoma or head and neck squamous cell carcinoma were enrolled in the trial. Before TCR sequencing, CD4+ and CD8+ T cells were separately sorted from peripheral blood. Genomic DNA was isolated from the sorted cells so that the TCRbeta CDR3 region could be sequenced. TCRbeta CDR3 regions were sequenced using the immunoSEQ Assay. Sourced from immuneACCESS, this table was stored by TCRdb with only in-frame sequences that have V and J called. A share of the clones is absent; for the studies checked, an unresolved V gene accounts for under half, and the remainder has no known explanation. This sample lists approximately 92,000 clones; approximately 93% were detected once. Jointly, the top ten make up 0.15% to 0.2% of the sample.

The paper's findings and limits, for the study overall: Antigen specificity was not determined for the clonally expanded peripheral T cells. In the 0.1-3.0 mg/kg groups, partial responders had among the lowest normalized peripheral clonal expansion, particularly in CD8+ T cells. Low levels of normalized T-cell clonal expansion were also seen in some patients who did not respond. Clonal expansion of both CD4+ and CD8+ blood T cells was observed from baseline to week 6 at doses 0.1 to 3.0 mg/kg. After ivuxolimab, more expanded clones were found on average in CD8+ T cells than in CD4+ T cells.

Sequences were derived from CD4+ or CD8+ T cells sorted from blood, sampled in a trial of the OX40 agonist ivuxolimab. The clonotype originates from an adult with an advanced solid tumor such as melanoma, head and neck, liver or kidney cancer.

The DNA is as follows: TGCGCCAGCAGTCCTCTGACAGGGGGGGTCTACGAGCAGTACTTC. This yields the protein CASSPLTGGVYEQYF. The rearrangement joined TRBV5-1 to TRBJ2-7; 9 bases in between match TRBD1. Here V drops 5 bases and J drops 3 bases, and the junction holds 9 bases not matched to any gene. From the germline V gene, CDR1 is SGHRS and CDR2 is YFSETQ. Counted from cysteine to phenylalanine, this CDR3 has 15 amino acids. Kept here is only the CDR3 DNA, which spans 45 bases and is read in frame from base 1.